A single sample gave rise to the 8 T cell receptor beta chains below, sequenced in a study of T cells after yellow fever vaccination. Each CDR3 protein is one row after TCRdb ran MiXCR on the 5' RACE reads. The sample shows 95,000 to 100,000 distinct CDR3 sequences, 4.5% to 6% of them seen only once. The sequencing here drew on CD8+ T cells sorted from PBMCs, taken 10 days after the yellow fever booster vaccination. The receptors stem from a man aged 18 to 29 who received the YFV17D yellow fever vaccine.

This clonotype has a handful of counts. This chain connects TRBV3-1 to TRBJ2-6; D tentatively reads TRBD1 or TRBD2 (5 bases each). The germline V and J ends were trimmed by 0 bases and 4 bases, with 22 bases remaining between them. The CDR3 length is 20 residues. CDR1 LGHDT and CDR2 YNNKEL come from the germline V gene (reference sequence). DNA of the CDR3: TGTGCCAGCAGCCAAGAAAGGTGGGACGTCCTGCGCTCCGGGGCCAACGTCCTGACTTTC. Translating gives CASSQERWDVLRSGANVLTF.

This clonotype has just a few counts. The chain employs TRBV10-3 and TRBJ2-3; D uncertain. The V gene lost 0 bases and the J gene lost 0 bases, with 13 bases spanning the gap. Looked up from germline, CDR1 is ENHRY and CDR2 is SYGVKD. This CDR3 is 17 amino acids long. CDR3 amino acids: CAISESPLVTSTDTQYF. The CDR3 DNA is TGTGCCATCAGTGAGTCGCCGCTCGTGACTAGCACAGATACGCAGTATTTT.

The V gene is TRBV28, the J gene TRBJ2-2; no reliable D call. In germline, CDR1 is MDHEN, CDR2 SYDVKM. The CDR3 is made up of 16 amino acids. Between the trimmed V and J ends, which lost 6 bases and 4 bases, there was a span of 18 bases. The DNA of the CDR3 is TGTGCCAGCAGCTCCGGCAGCAAAGTAGTCACCGGGGAGCTGTTTTTT. Residues: CASSSGSKVVTGELFF.

The V and J genes are TRBV6-5 and TRBJ1-2, with a possible D match to TRBD1 (6 bases). CDR3 size: 16 residues. Germline assignment: CDR1 MNHEY and CDR2 SVGAGI. The V gene lost 4 bases and the J gene lost 4 bases, with 19 bases spanning the gap. CDR3 DNA: TGTGCCAGCAGTTTACTCCCGACAGGTTTCTCCTATGGCTACACCTTC. Protein: CASSLLPTGFSYGYTF.

This clonotype was observed many times. CDR3 loop: CASSYSFPPGGNQPQHF. The CDR3 DNA reads as TGTGCCAGCAGTTACTCGTTCCCCCCTGGGGGCAATCAGCCCCAGCATTTT. This chain links TRBV6-5 with TRBJ1-5, with D hard to call. The ends were cut back, 0 bases at V and 2 bases at J, with 14 bases in the middle. Germline V gene sequence: CDR1 MNHEY, CDR2 SVGAGI. The CDR3 loop spans 17 amino acids.

V and J are TRBV20-1 and TRBJ1-1, with TRBD1 matching over 9 bases. This CDR3 has 13 residues. V was clipped by 6 bases and J by 1 base; unmatched bases: 3. Germline values: CDR1 DFQATT, CDR2 SNEGSKA (reference sequence). The CDR3 reads CSARDRENTEAFF. The CDR3, as DNA: TGCAGTGCGAGGGACAGGGAGAACACTGAAGCTTTCTTT.

As to this clonotype: The junction shows a germline mismatch at one end, possibly a read error. This chain links TRBV7-9 with TRBJ2-3; 7 positions agree with TRBD2. This CDR3 is built from 16 residues. CDR1 and CDR2 from the germline V gene are SEHNR and FQNEAQ (reference sequence). The CDR3 reads CASSLGLAVSTDTKYF. CDR3 nucleotides: TGTGCCAGCAGCTTAGGTCTAGCGGTTAGCACAGATACGAAGTATTTT.

This clonotype was picked up many times. The chain recombines TRBV20-1 with TRBJ2-3; D possibly corresponds to TRBD2 (7 bases). The V end lost 5 bases, the J end lost 4 bases, and 22 bases lay between the germline ends. CDR1 is DFQATT and CDR2 is SNEGSKA in the germline V gene (reference sequence). The CDR3 contains 16 residues. The CDR3 bases are TGCAGTGCTGACGGCGGGAGTGGGGGGGCCTCAGATACGCAGTATTTT. Its translation: CSADGGSGGASDTQYF.